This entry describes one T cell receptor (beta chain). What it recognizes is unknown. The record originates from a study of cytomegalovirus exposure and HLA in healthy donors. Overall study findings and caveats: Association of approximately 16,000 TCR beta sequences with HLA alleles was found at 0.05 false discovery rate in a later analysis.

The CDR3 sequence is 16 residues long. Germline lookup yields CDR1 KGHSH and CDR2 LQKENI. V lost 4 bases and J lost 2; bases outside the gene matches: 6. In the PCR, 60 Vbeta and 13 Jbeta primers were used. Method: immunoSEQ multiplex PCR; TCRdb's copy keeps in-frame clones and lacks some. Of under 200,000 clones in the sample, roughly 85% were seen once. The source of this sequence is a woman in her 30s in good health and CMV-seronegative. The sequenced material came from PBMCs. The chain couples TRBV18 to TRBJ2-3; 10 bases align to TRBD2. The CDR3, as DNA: TGTGCCAGCTCACGTAGCGGGGGGCCCTCCACAGATACGCAGTATTTT. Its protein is CASSRSGGPSTDTQYF. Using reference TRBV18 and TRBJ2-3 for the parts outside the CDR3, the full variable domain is NAGVMQNPRHLVRRRGQEARLRCSPMKGHSHVYWYRQLPEEGLKFMVYLQKENIIDESGMPKERFSAEFPKEGPSILRIQQVVRGDSAAYFCASSRSGGPSTDTQYFGPGTRLTVL.